A single sample is the source of the 16 T cell receptor beta chains below, sequenced in a study of blood T cell repertoires in COVID-19. Only in-frame clones appear in the TCRdb table, and some are missing; sequencing was by immunoSEQ multiplex PCR. The data hold tens of thousands of clones, with about nine tenths observed a single time. Sample: peripheral blood. These receptors all come from a man over 45 with active COVID-19.

The J gene is TRBJ2-2, the V gene TRBV7-2; 12 bases are shared with TRBD2. With 5 bases clipped from V and 1 base from J, the junction kept 8 bases outside the gene matches. CDR1 and CDR2 from the germline V gene are SGHTA and FQGNSA. The CDR3 runs 18 residues. The CDR3 coding sequence is TGTGCCAGCAGCCTCCTAGCGGGAGGGCCGGTGAACACCGGGGAGCTGTTTTTT. Protein product: CASSLLAGGPVNTGELFF. The full variable domain, in which reference TRBV7-2 and TRBJ2-2 provide the parts outside the CDR3, is GAGVSQSPSNKVTEKGKDVELRCDPISGHTALYWYRQSLGQGLEFLIYFQGNSAPDKSGLPSDRFSAERTGGSVSTLTIQRTQQEDSAVYLCASSLLAGGPVNTGELFFGEGSRLTVL.

This sequence joins TRBV19 and TRBJ1-5; 12 nucleotides line up with TRBD1. The V gene's germline CDR1 is LNHDA and CDR2 SQIVND (reference sequence). J lost 2 bases, V lost 1 base, and 9 bases had no gene match. The CDR3 is 19 amino acids. The CDR3, as DNA: TGTGCCAGTAGTATAGTTCCCCGGGACAGGGGGCTTGGCAATCAGCCCCAGCATTTT. This translates into CASSIVPRDRGLGNQPQHF.

The genes are TRBV3-1 (or the pseudogene TRBV3-2) and TRBJ2-2, with TRBD2 matching 7 bases. This CDR3 is 17 amino acids long. Germline V gene data show CDR1 as LGHDT and CDR2 as YNNKEL (reference sequence). V lost 4 bases, J lost 7 bases, and 15 bases stayed unmatched. The CDR3 region has the DNA TGTGCCAGCAGCCCCGGGGGGTCCTCAATGGGGAACGGGGAGCTGTTTTTT. Encoded protein: CASSPGGSSMGNGELFF.

The chain combines TRBV5-1 with TRBJ1-5, with D possibly TRBD1 on 5 matching bases. This CDR3 is 15 amino acids long. Trimming removed 1 base from V and 4 bases from J, with 12 bases in between. Germline CDR1 is SGHRS and CDR2 is YFSETQ. The CDR3 bases are TGCGCCAGCAGCTTGTCAGGGATGATAAATCAGCCCCAGCATTTT. Translation: CASSLSGMINQPQHF.

CDR3 residues: CASSNTANTEAFF. As DNA, the CDR3 is TGTGCCAGCAGCAATACAGCGAACACTGAAGCTTTCTTT. This chain uses TRBV21-1 with TRBJ1-1; the DNA was not used to check the table's D call, TRBD1. TRBV21-1 is assigned pseudogene status. This CDR3 has 13 amino acids.

The V and J genes are TRBV9 and TRBJ2-5, with 8 bases fitting TRBD2. The V gene end was trimmed by 3 bases and the J gene end by 4 bases; junction bases not matched to a gene: 8. Germline lookup yields CDR1 SGDLS and CDR2 YYNGEE. The CDR3 spans 15 residues. The CDR3 DNA follows: TGTGCCAGCAGCGGTAGACCCGGGGGGGCAGAGACCCAGTACTTC. Translation gives CASSGRPGGAETQYF.

CDR3 residues: CASSLIRAGANVLTF. CDR3 bases: TGTGCCAGCAGTTTAATCAGGGCTGGGGCCAACGTCCTGACTTTC. The rearrangement links TRBV28 to TRBJ2-6; possibly TRBD1 for D (5 bases). Germline V gene lookup returns CDR1 MDHEN and CDR2 SYDVKM. V was shortened by 2 bases and J by 2 bases, with 7 bases between the two germline ends. This CDR3 is built from 15 residues.

This chain joins TRBV5-4 and TRBJ1-4; 7 bases agree with TRBD1. Germline-derived CDR1 and CDR2 are SGHNT and YYREEE (reference sequence). The CDR3 contains 17 residues. Trimming removed 0 bases from V and 6 bases from J; junction bases left unmatched: 11. CDR3 coding DNA: TGTGCCAGCAGCTTGGCCAGAGGGACAGAAAGGGATGAAAAACTGTTTTTT. This gives the protein CASSLARGTERDEKLFF.

In DNA form, the CDR3 reads TGTGCCTGGAGTCCAAGTTCGGCGGGAGGGGGCTACGAGCAGTACTTC. This gives the protein CAWSPSSAGGGYEQYF. The chain couples TRBV30 to TRBJ2-7; TRBD2 aligns across 9 bases. CDR1 and CDR2 (germline): GTSNPN, SVGIG (reference sequence). This CDR3 spans 16 amino acids. The junction had 11 bases not matched to a gene; V was cut back by 2 bases and J by 3 bases.

The CDR3 loop is CASSQARGREPSNEQFF. CDR3 sequence (DNA): TGCGCCAGCAGCCAGGCCCGAGGGCGGGAGCCTTCCAATGAGCAGTTCTTC. V is TRBV4-3 and J is TRBJ2-1; 7 positions agree with TRBD2. CDR3 size: 17 residues. V lost 3 bases to trimming and J lost 6 bases; unmatched junction nucleotides: 14. Germline CDR1 and CDR2: LGHNA and YSLEER.

The chain recombines TRBV7-3 with TRBJ2-1; the match to TRBD2 covers 9 bases. Germline V gene data show CDR1 as SGHTA and CDR2 as FQGTGA. The CDR3 has 15 amino acids. After removal of 5 bases from V and 2 bases from J, the junction contained 4 bases not matched to a gene. CDR3 DNA: TGTGCCAGCAGCGTTAGCGGGAGACCCTACAATGAGCAGTTCTTC. This translates into CASSVSGRPYNEQFF.

This clone appeared a single time. The CDR3 is CASSLKGLATGELFF. The DNA of the CDR3 is TGCGCCAGCAGCCTCAAGGGACTAGCAACCGGGGAGCTGTTTTTT. The rearrangement uses TRBV4-1 and TRBJ2-2; TRBD2 matches 9 bases. Germline V gives CDR1 MGHRA, CDR2 YSYEKL. The CDR3 has 15 residues. The V gene end was trimmed by 4 bases and the J gene end by 5 bases; junction bases not matched to a gene: 5.

This chain connects TRBV30 to TRBJ2-5, with a possible D match to TRBD2 (5 bases). From germline, CDR1 is GTSNPN and CDR2 SVGIG (reference sequence). Trimming removed 4 bases from V and 3 bases from J, with 15 bases in between. CDR3 length equals 14 residues. The CDR3 sequence: CAWNWAFGKETQYF. The CDR3 DNA sequence: TGTGCCTGGAACTGGGCCTTCGGGAAAGAGACCCAGTACTTC.

The chain combines TRBV18 with TRBJ2-7, with TRBD1 identical over 7 bases. CDR3 size: 14 residues. CDR1 and CDR2 (germline): KGHSH, LQKENI. Losses at the gene ends were 3 bases for V and 0 bases for J; bases not matched to a gene: 2. The CDR3 loop reads CASSPRDSSYEQYF. CDR3 coding DNA: TGTGCCAGCTCACCCCGGGACAGCTCCTACGAGCAGTACTTC.

V is TRBV19 and J is TRBJ2-2, with 9 bases identical to TRBD1. The CDR3 spans 19 residues. The V gene end was trimmed by 3 bases and the J gene end by 5 bases; junction bases not matched to a gene: 16. From germline, CDR1 is LNHDA and CDR2 SQIVND (reference sequence). Here the CDR3 DNA reads TGTGCCAGTAGTATTATCACCCCGGGACAGGGACTGAAAACCGGGGAGCTGTTTTTT. Protein sequence: CASSIITPGQGLKTGELFF.

This sequence joins TRBV19 and TRBJ2-7, with D perhaps TRBD1 (6 bases). The germline CDR1 and CDR2 sequences are LNHDA and SQIVND (reference sequence). Trimming removed 8 bases from V and 1 base from J, with 15 bases in between. The CDR3 contains 14 residues. The DNA of the CDR3 is TGTGCCAGTCGTTCGGCTGGACAGTCCTACGAGCAGTACTTC. This sequence encodes CASRSAGQSYEQYF.